The TCR beta chain described here comes from a study of tumor-infiltrating lymphocytes in oesophageal squamous cell carcinoma. This clonotype was observed at least ten times. TCRdb fed the PCR reads into MiXCR, producing one record per CDR3 protein. The data hold about 25,000 distinct CDR3 sequences, with about 40% observed a single time. Germline V lookup: CDR1 SGHDT, CDR2 YYEEEE. CDR3 length: 15 residues. Trimming cost V 2 bases and J 6 bases, with 17 bases left between them. The material sequenced was esophageal tumor tissue. The sequence came from a male donor with esophageal squamous cell carcinoma. The chain carries TRBV5-6 and TRBJ1-2, with D possibly matching TRBD1 (6 bases). CDR3 sequence (DNA): TGTGCCAGCAGCTTCACAGGGAGGGCAGGGCATGGCTACACCTTC. It yields the protein CASSFTGRAGHGYTF. Combining the CDR3 with reference TRBV5-6 and TRBJ1-2 gives the whole variable domain DAGVTQSPTHLIKTRGQQVTLRCSPKSGHDTVSWYQQALGQGPQFIFQYYEEEERQRGNFPDRFSGHQFPNYSSELNVNALLLGDSALYLCASSFTGRAGHGYTFGSGTRLTVV.